A single sample is the source of the 22 T cell receptor beta chains below, sequenced in a study of monozygotic twins with inflammatory bowel disease. Reanalyzing the 5' RACE reads, TCRdb keeps one entry per CDR3 protein, without DNA. The sample holds about 160,000 distinct CDR3 sequences. The sample taken for sequencing was blood. Receptors originate from a human donor with ulcerative colitis or Crohn's disease, or a healthy co-twin of an affected twin (not recorded which).

The chain carries TRBV10-2 and TRBJ2-2; lacking DNA, the TRBD2 call made by TCRdb goes unchecked. The CDR3 runs 15 residues. In germline, CDR1 is WSHSY, CDR2 SAAADI. The CDR3: CASSALAGYTGELFF.

The chain couples TRBV5-4 to TRBJ1-4; TCRdb's assignment of TRBD1 cannot be checked, as there is no DNA. This CDR3 contains 16 residues. Germline CDR1 SGHNT, CDR2 YYREEE (reference sequence). The CDR3 loop reads CASSLDRGRTNEKLFF.

The J gene is TRBJ2-7, the V gene TRBV7-8; TCRdb lists TRBD1, though no DNA is available to test this call. The CDR3 spans 16 residues. The V gene's germline CDR1 is SGHVS and CDR2 FQNEAQ. This CDR3 reads CASNSKGQGLSYEQYF.

V usage is TRBV7-2 and J usage is TRBJ2-1. CDR3 size: 15 residues. Germline V gene data show CDR1 as SGHTA and CDR2 as FQGNSA. CDR3 protein: CASSLAYGAYNEQFF.

V usage is TRBV6-2 or TRBV6-3 and J usage is TRBJ2-5. CDR1 MNHEY and CDR2 SVGEGT come from the germline V gene. The CDR3 has 15 amino acids. The CDR3 protein is CASSYDGVLEQTQYF.

CDR3 in amino acids: CSAIAGGPYEQYF. The chain uses TRBV20-1 and TRBJ2-7. CDR3 length: 13 residues. CDR1 DFQATT and CDR2 SNEGSKA come from the germline V gene (reference sequence).

This chain uses TRBV20-1 with TRBJ2-5; the TCRdb call, TRBD1, lacks DNA for checking. The germline CDR1 and CDR2 sequences are DFQATT and SNEGSKA (reference sequence). The CDR3 covers 15 residues. Here the CDR3 reads CSAMRYRISQETQYF.

The rearrangement uses TRBV28 and TRBJ2-1. The germline gives CDR1 MDHEN, CDR2 SYDVKM. The CDR3 totals 15 residues. CDR3: CASSPQPPNPQWQFF.

This chain connects TRBV7-9 to TRBJ2-7; TCRdb outputs TRBD2, but without DNA this stays unchecked. The CDR3 is made up of 14 amino acids. Per the germline V gene, CDR1 is SEHNR and CDR2 is FQNEAQ (reference sequence). CDR3 region: CASRSGLAGFEQYF. The entire variable domain, with the rest obtained from reference TRBV7-9 and TRBJ2-7, is as follows: DTGVSQNPRHKITKRGQNVTFRCDPISEHNRLYWYRQTLGQGPEFLTYFQNEAQLEKSRLLSDRFSAERPKGSFSTLEIQRTEQGDSAMYLCASRSGLAGFEQYFGPGTRLTVT.

The chain's CDR3 is CASSLFAGGDYGYTF. The gene calls are TRBV5-1 and TRBJ1-2; TCRdb gives TRBD1 as the D gene, but with no DNA this cannot be confirmed. CDR3 size: 15 residues. The germline V gene has CDR1 SGHRS and CDR2 YFSETQ.

V usage is TRBV6-2 or TRBV6-3 and J usage is TRBJ2-7; TCRdb gives TRBD2 as the D gene, but with no DNA this cannot be confirmed. CDR1 MNHEY and CDR2 SVGEGT come from the germline V gene. The CDR3 sequence is 17 residues long. The CDR3 loop reads CATSWVPTGTSGNEQYF.

CDR3 in amino acids: CASSYGRNYGYTF. The chain carries TRBV6-2 or TRBV6-3 and TRBJ1-2. Germline-derived CDR1 and CDR2 are MNHEY and SVGEGT. The CDR3 runs to 13 residues.

V and J are TRBV15 and TRBJ2-7; checking the TCRdb D call of TRBD2 is not possible without DNA. Looked up from germline, CDR1 is LNHNV and CDR2 is YYDKDF (reference sequence). The CDR3 is made up of 15 amino acids. CDR3: CATSPTSGASYEQYF.

V gene TRBV9 combines with J gene TRBJ2-1. Germline lookup yields CDR1 SGDLS and CDR2 YYNGEE. This CDR3 is 12 amino acids long. The CDR3 loop reads CASSVSYNEQFF.

J is TRBJ2-1 and V is TRBV2; the D call of TRBD2 rests on TCRdb alone, since no DNA is present to check it. CDR3 length: 13 residues. CDR1 and CDR2 (germline): SNHLY, FYNNEI. Here the CDR3 reads CASGLAGSNEQFF.

CDR3 residues: CSVVWGIETQYF. The rearrangement links TRBV29-1 to TRBJ2-5; TCRdb outputs TRBD1, but without DNA this stays unchecked. The CDR3 runs 12 residues. Germline loops: CDR1 SQVTM, CDR2 ANQGSEA.

The chain employs TRBV7-3 and TRBJ2-3; the TCRdb D gene call, TRBD1, has no DNA to confirm it. Looked up from germline, CDR1 is SGHTA and CDR2 is FQGTGA. The CDR3 has 17 residues. The CDR3 spells CASSLTGGQRITDTQYF.

This chain links TRBV9 with TRBJ1-4. CDR1 is SGDLS and CDR2 is YYNGEE in the germline V gene. The CDR3 has 13 residues. The CDR3 is CASSVAGPEKLFF.

The chain joins TRBV5-1 to TRBJ1-1. This CDR3 region has 14 residues. Looked up from germline, CDR1 is SGHRS and CDR2 is YFSETQ. The CDR3 here is CASSVKAMNTEAFF.

The genes are TRBV7-2 and TRBJ2-2; TCRdb calls TRBD1, which cannot be checked without DNA. In germline, CDR1 is SGHTA, CDR2 FQGNSA. This CDR3 is built from 14 residues. The CDR3 sequence: CASRAGTDTGELFF. The full variable domain, rest sourced from reference TRBV7-2 and TRBJ2-2, is GAGVSQSPSNKVTEKGKDVELRCDPISGHTALYWYRQSLGQGLEFLIYFQGNSAPDKSGLPSDRFSAERTGGSVSTLTIQRTQQEDSAVYLCASRAGTDTGELFFGEGSRLTVL.

This rearrangement joins TRBV19 to TRBJ1-1; TCRdb's D gene call, TRBD1, goes unchecked for lack of DNA. CDR3 length: 16 residues. Germline V lookup: CDR1 LNHDA, CDR2 SQIVND (reference sequence). The CDR3 loop reads CASSASGTRVFTEAFF.

The V call is TRBV30, the J call TRBJ2-7; the TRBD2 assignment by TCRdb is unverifiable without DNA. This CDR3 contains 14 residues. Germline-derived CDR1 and CDR2 are GTSNPN and SVGIG (reference sequence). The CDR3 loop reads CAWTLAGGPSEQYF.